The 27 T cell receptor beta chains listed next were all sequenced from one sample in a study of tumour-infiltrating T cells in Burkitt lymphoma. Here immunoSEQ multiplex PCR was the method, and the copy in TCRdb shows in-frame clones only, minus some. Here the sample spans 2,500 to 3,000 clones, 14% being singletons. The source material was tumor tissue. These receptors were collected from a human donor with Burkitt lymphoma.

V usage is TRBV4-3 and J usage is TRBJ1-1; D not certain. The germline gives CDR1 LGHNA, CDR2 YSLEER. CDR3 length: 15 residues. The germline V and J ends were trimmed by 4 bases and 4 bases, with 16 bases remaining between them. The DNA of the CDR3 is TGCGCCAGCAGCCCCTGGGCCCTTGGGGTCACTGAAGCTTTCTTT. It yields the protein CASSPWALGVTEAFF.

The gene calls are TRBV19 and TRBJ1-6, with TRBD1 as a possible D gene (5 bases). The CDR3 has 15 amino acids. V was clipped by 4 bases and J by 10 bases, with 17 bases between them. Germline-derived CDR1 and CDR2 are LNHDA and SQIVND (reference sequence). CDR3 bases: TGTGCCAGTAGTACCGGTACGGGGGTGGGCTCACCCCTCCACTTT. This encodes CASSTGTGVGSPLHF. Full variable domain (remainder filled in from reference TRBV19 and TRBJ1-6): DGGITQSPKYLFRKEGQNVTLSCEQNLNHDAMYWYRQDPGQGLRLIYYSQIVNDFQKGDIAEGYSVSREKKESFPLTVTSAQKNPTAFYLCASSTGTGVGSPLHFGNGTRLTVT.

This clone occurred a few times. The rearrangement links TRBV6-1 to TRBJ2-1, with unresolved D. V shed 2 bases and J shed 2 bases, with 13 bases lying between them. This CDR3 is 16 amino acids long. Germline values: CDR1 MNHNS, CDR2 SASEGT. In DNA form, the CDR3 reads TGTGCCAGCAGTGAACGGGCTCTCTCCCCCTACAATGAGCAGTTCTTC. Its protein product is CASSERALSPYNEQFF.

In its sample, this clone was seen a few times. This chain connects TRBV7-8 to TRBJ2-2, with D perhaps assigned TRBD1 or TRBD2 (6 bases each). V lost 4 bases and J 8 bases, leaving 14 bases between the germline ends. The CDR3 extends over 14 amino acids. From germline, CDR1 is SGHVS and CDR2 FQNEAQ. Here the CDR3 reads CASSSEGDQGELFF. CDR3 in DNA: TGTGCCAGCAGCTCGGAGGGGGACCAAGGGGAGCTGTTTTTT.

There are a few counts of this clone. The CDR3: CASSLVGQGVFEQYF. CDR3 in DNA: TGTGCCAGCAGTTTAGTGGGACAGGGGGTTTTCGAGCAGTACTTC. This rearrangement joins TRBV2 to TRBJ2-7, with TRBD1 identical over 11 bases. Trimming cost V 5 bases and J 6 bases; bases outside gene matches: 9. This CDR3 comprises 15 residues. Germline-derived CDR1 and CDR2 are SNHLY and FYNNEI.

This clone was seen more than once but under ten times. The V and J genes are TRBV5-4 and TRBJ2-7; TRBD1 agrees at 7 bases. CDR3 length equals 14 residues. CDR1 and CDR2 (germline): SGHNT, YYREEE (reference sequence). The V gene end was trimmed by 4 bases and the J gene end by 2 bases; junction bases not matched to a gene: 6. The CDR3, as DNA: TGTGCCAGCAGCGAAACTGGGACAGCCTACGAGCAGTACTTC. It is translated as CASSETGTAYEQYF. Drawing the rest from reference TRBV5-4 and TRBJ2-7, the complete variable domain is ETGVTQSPTHLIKTRGQQVTLRCSSQSGHNTVSWYQQALGQGPQFIFQYYREEENGRGNFPPRFSGLQFPNYSSELNVNALELDDSALYLCASSETGTAYEQYFGPGTRLTVT.

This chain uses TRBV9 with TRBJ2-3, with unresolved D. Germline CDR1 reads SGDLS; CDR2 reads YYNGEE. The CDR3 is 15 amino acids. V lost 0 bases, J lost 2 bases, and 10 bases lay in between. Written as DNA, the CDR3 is TGTGCCAGCAGCGTAGGGCCTGATATCACAGATACGCAGTATTTT. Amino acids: CASSVGPDITDTQYF. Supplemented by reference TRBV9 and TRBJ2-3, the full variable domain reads DSGVTQTPKHLITATGQRVTLRCSPRSGDLSVYWYQQSLDQGLQFLIQYYNGEERAKGNILERFSAQQFPDLHSELNLSSLELGDSALYFCASSVGPDITDTQYFGPGTRLTVL.

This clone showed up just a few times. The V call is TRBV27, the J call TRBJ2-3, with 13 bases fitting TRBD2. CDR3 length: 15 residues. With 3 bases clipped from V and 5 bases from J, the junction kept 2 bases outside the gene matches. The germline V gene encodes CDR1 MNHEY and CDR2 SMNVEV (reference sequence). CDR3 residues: CASSFTSGGGDTQYF. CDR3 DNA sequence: TGTGCCAGCAGTTTTACTAGCGGGGGGGGAGATACGCAGTATTTT.

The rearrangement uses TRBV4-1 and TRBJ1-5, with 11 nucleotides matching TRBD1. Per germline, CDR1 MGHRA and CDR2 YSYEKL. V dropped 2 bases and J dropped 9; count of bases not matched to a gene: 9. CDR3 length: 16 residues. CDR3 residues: CASSQPGQGGPGPQHF. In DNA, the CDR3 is TGCGCCAGCAGCCAACCGGGACAGGGGGGCCCCGGGCCCCAGCATTTT.

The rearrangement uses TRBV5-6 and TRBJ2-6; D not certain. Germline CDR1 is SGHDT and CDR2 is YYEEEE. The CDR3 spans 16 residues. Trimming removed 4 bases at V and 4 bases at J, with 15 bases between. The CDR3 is CASSRSGQLGANVLTF. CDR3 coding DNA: TGTGCCAGCAGCCGATCAGGCCAGCTGGGGGCCAACGTCCTGACTTTC.

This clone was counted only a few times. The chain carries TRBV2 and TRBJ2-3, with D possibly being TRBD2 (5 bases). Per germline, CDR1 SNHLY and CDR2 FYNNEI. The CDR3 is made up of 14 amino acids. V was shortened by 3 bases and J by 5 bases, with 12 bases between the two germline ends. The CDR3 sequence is CASSDRGELDTQYF. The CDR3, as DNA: TGTGCCAGCAGTGATCGGGGAGAACTAGATACGCAGTATTTT.

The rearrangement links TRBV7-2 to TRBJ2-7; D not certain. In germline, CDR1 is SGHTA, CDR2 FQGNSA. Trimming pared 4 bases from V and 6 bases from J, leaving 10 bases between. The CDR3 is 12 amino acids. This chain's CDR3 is CASSSNRVEQYF. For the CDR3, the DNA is TGTGCCAGCAGCTCTAATAGGGTCGAGCAGTACTTC.

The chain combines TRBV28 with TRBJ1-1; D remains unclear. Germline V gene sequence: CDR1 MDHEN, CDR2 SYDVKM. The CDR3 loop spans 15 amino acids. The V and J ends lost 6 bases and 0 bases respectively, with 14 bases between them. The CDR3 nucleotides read TGTGCCAGCAGCTCCCCTCACTCTATGAACACTGAAGCTTTCTTT. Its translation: CASSSPHSMNTEAFF.

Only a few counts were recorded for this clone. CDR3 residues: CASSSGTGGHEQYF. The CDR3 nucleotides are TGTGCCAGCAGCTCCGGGACAGGGGGTCACGAGCAGTACTTC. The gene calls are TRBV11-1 and TRBJ2-7; 11 nucleotides agree with TRBD1. This CDR3 contains 14 residues. V was pared by 4 bases and J by 5 bases, with 4 bases of the junction left unmatched. CDR1 SGHAT and CDR2 FQDESV come from the germline V gene (reference sequence).

This CDR3 reads CASSLLAGKRYNEQFF. The CDR3 DNA follows: TGTGCCAGCAGCTTATTAGCGGGTAAAAGATACAATGAGCAGTTCTTC. The V and J genes are TRBV11-2 and TRBJ2-1; 7 bases map to TRBD2. The V and J ends lost 2 bases and 4 bases, in that order; junction bases with no gene match: 8. The CDR3 is 16 amino acids. CDR1 is SGHAT, CDR2 FQNNGV, per germline.

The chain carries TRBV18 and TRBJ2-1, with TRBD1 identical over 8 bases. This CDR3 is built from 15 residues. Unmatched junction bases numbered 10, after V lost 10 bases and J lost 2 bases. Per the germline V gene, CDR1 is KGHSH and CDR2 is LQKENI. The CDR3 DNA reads TGTGCCACCAACCAAGGGACAGGTGCCTACAATGAGCAGTTCTTC. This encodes CATNQGTGAYNEQFF.

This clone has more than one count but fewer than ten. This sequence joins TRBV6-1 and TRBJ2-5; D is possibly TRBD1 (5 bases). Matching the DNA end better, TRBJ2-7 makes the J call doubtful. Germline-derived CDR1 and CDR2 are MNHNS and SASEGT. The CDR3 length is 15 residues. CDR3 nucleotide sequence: TGTGCCAGCAGTGAAGCGCTTCGTGTGGGGCTCGAGCAGTACTTC. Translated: CASSEALRVGLEQYF.

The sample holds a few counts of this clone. CDR3 coding DNA: TGCGCCAGCAGCAACACCGGGACAGGGCCCACAGATACGCAGTATTTT. This encodes CASSNTGTGPTDTQYF. V usage is TRBV5-1 and J usage is TRBJ2-3; 9 positions agree with TRBD1. CDR1 and CDR2 from the germline V gene are SGHRS and YFSETQ. V dropped 4 bases and J dropped 2; count of bases not matched to a gene: 8. There are 16 residues in the CDR3.

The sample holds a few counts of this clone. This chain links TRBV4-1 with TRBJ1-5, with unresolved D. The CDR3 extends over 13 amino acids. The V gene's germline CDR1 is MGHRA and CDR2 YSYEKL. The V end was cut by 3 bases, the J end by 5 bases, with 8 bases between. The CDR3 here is CASSQGTYQPQHF. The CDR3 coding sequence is TGCGCCAGCAGCCAGGGCACCTATCAGCCCCAGCATTTT.

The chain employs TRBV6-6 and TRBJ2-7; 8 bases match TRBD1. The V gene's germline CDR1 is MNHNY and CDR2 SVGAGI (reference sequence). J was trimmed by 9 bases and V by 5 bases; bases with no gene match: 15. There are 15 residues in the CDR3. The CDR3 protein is CASSHFGTGRGGQYF. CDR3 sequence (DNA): TGTGCCAGCAGTCACTTCGGGACAGGCCGTGGGGGGCAGTACTTC.

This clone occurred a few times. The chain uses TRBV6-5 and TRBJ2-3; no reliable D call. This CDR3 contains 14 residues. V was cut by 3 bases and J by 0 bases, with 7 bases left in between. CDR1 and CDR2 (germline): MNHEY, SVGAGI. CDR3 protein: CASSYSGSTDTQYF. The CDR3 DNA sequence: TGTGCCAGCAGTTATAGTGGGAGCACAGATACGCAGTATTTT.

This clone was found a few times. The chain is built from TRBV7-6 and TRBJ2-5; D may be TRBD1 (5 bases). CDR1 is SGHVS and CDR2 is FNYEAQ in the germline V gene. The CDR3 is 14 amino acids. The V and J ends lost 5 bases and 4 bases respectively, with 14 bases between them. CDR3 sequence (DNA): TGTGCCAGCAGCCAAATACAGGTGTCAGAGACCCAGTACTTC. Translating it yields CASSQIQVSETQYF.

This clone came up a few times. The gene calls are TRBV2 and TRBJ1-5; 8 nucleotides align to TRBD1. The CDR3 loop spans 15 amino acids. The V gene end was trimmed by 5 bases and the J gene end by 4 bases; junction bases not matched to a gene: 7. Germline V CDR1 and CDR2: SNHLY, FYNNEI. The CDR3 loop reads CASSLDWTGNQPQHF. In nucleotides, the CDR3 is TGTGCCAGCAGTCTTGATTGGACAGGGAATCAGCCCCAGCATTTT. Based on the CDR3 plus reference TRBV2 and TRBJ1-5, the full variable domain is EPEVTQTPSHQVTQMGQEVILRCVPISNHLYFYWYRQILGQKVEFLVSFYNNEISEKSEIFDDQFSVERPDGSNFTLKIRSTKLEDSAMYFCASSLDWTGNQPQHFGDGTRLSIL.

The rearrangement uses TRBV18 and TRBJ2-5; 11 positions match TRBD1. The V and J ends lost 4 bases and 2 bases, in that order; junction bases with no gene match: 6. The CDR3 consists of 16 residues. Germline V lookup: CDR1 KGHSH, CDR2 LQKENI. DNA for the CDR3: TGTGCCAGCTCACACGGGACAGGGGGAGGACAAGAGACCCAGTACTTC. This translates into CASSHGTGGGQETQYF.

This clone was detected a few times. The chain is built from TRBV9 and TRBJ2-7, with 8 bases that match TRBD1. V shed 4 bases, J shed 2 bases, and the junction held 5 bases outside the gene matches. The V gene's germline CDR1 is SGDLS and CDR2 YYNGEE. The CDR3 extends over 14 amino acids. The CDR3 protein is CASSLAGGAYEQYF. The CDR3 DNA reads TGTGCCAGCAGCTTAGCAGGGGGCGCCTACGAGCAGTACTTC.

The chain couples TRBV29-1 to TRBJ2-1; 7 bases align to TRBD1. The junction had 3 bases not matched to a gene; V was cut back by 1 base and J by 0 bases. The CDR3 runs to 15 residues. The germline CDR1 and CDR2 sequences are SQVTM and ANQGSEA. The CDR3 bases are TGCAGCGTTGAAGTGTGGGACAGCTCCTACAATGAGCAGTTCTTC. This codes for CSVEVWDSSYNEQFF.

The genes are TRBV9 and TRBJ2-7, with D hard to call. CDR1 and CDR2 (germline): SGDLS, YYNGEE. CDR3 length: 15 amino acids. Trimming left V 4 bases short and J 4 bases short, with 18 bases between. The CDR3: CASSPQQGSIYEQYF. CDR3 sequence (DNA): TGTGCCAGCAGCCCTCAACAAGGTAGTATTTACGAGCAGTACTTC.